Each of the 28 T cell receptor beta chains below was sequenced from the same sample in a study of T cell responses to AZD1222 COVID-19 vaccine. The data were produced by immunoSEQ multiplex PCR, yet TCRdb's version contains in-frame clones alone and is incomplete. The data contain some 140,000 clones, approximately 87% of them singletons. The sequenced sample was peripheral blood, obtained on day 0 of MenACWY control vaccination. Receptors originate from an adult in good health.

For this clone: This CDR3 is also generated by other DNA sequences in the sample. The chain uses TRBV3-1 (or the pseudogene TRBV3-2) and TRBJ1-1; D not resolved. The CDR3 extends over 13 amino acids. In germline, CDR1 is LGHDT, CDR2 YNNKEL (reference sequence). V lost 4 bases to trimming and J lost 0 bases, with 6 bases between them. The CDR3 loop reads CASSPQMNTEAFF. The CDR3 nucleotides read TGTGCCAGCAGCCCCCAGATGAACACTGAAGCTTTCTTT.

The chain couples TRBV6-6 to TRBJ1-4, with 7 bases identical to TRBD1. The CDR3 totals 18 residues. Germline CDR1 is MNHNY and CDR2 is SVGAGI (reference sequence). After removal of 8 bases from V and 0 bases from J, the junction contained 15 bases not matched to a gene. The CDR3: CASRHRRTGTATNEKLFF. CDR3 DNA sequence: TGTGCCAGCCGTCATCGGCGGACAGGCACCGCAACTAATGAAAAACTGTTTTTT.

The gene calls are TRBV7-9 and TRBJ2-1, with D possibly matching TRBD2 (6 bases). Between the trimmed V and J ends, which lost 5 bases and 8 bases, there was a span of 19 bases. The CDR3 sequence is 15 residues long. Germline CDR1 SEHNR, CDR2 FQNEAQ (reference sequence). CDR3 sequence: CASSARGAGWDEQFF. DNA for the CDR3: TGTGCCAGCAGCGCGAGAGGGGCGGGATGGGATGAGCAGTTCTTC.

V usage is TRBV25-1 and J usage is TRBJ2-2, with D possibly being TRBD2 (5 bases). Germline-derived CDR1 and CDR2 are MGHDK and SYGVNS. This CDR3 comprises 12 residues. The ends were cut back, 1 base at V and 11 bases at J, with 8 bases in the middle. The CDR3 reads CASSESGRELFF. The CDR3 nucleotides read TGTGCCAGCAGTGAATCGGGGAGAGAGCTGTTTTTT.

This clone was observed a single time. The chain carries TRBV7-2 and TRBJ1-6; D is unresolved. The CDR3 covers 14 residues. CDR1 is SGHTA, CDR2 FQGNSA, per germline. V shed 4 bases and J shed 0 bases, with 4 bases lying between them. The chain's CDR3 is CASSSLSYNSPLHF. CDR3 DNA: TGTGCCAGCAGCTCCCTCTCCTATAATTCACCCCTCCACTTT.

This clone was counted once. The CDR3 bases are TGTGCTAGTGGTTACCCCAGCAGGCTTCTCTATGGCTACACCTTC. This translates into CASGYPSRLLYGYTF. The chain carries TRBV12-5 and TRBJ1-2; D ambiguous. CDR1 is LGHNT, CDR2 FRNRAP, per germline. Trimming cost V 4 bases and J 4 bases, with 16 bases left between them. The CDR3 is 15 residues long.

The CDR3 spells CASSLVAGEGSPLHF. CDR3 coding DNA: TGCGCCAGCAGCTTGGTTGCAGGGGAGGGCTCACCCCTCCACTTT. V is TRBV5-1 and J is TRBJ1-6, with D possibly TRBD1 on 6 matching bases. V lost 0 bases, J lost 10 bases, and 14 bases lay in between. Germline-derived CDR1 and CDR2 are SGHRS and YFSETQ. The CDR3 length is 15 residues.

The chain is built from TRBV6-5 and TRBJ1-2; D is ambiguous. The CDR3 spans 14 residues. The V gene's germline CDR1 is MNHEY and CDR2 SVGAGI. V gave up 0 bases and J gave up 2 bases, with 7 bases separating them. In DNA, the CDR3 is TGTGCCAGCAGTTACTCAACCAGAAACTATGGCTACACCTTC. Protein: CASSYSTRNYGYTF.

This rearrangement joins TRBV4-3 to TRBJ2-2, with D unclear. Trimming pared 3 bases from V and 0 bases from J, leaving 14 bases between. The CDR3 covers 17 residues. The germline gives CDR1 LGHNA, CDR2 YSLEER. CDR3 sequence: CASSHPPRSANTGELFF. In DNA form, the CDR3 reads TGCGCCAGCAGCCACCCCCCCCGGTCAGCGAACACCGGGGAGCTGTTTTTT.

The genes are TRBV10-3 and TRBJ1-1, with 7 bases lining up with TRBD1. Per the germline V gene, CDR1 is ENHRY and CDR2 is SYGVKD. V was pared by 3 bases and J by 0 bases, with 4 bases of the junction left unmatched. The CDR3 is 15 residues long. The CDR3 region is CAISDGDRLNTEAFF. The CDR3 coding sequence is TGTGCCATCAGTGACGGGGACAGATTGAACACTGAAGCTTTCTTT.

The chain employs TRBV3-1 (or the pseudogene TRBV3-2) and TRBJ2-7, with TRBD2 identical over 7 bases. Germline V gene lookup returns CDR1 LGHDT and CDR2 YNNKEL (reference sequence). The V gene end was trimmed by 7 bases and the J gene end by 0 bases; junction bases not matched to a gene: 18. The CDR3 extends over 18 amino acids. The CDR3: CASTAKDWDYVASYEQYV. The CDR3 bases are TGTGCCAGCACCGCCAAGGACTGGGACTACGTAGCCTCCTACGAGCAGTACGTC.

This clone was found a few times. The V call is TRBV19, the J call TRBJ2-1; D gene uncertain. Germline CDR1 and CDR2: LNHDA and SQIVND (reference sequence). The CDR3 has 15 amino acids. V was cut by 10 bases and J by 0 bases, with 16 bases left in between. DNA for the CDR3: TGTGCCACCCTCCCCTATCCCAGCTCCTACAATGAGCAGTTCTTC. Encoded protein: CATLPYPSSYNEQFF.

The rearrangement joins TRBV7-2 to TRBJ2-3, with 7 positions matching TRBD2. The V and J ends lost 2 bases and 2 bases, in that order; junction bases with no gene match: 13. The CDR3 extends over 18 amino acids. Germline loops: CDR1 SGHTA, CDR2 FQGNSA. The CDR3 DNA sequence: TGTGCCAGCAGCTTAAGGTGGTCGGGGGAGGGGCCCACAGATACGCAGTATTTT. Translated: CASSLRWSGEGPTDTQYF. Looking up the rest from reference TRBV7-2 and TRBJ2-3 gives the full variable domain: GAGVSQSPSNKVTEKGKDVELRCDPISGHTALYWYRQSLGQGLEFLIYFQGNSAPDKSGLPSDRFSAERTGGSVSTLTIQRTQQEDSAVYLCASSLRWSGEGPTDTQYFGPGTRLTVL.

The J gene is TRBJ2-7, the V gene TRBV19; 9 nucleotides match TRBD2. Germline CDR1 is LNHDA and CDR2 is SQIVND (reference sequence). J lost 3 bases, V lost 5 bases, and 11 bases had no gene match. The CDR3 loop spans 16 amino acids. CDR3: CASSPLSGRTNYEQYF. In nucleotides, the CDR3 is TGTGCCAGTAGTCCCCTCAGCGGGAGGACCAACTACGAGCAGTACTTC.

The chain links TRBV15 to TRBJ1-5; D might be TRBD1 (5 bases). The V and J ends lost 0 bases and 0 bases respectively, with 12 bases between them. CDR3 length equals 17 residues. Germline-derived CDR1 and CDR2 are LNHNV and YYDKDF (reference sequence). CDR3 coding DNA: TGTGCCACCAGCAGAGATCAAGGGGCCTATAGCAATCAGCCCCAGCATTTT. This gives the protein CATSRDQGAYSNQPQHF.

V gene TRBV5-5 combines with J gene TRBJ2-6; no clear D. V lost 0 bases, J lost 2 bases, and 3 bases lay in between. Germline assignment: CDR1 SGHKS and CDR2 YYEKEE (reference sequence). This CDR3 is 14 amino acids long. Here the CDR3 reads CASSLGAGANVLTF. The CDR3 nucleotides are TGTGCCAGCAGCTTGGGTGCTGGGGCCAACGTCCTGACTTTC. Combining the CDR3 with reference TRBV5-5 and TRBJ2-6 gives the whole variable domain DAGVTQSPTHLIKTRGQQVTLRCSPISGHKSVSWYQQVLGQGPQFIFQYYEKEERGRGNFPDRFSARQFPNYSSELNVNALLLGDSALYLCASSLGAGANVLTFGAGSRLTVL.

The CDR3 sequence is CASSRQGSRTEAFF. CDR3 sequence (DNA): TGTGCCAGTAGTCGTCAGGGAAGCAGAACTGAAGCTTTCTTT. J is TRBJ1-1 and V is TRBV19; possibly TRBD1 for D (5 bases). The V end lost 5 bases, the J end lost 5 bases, and 15 bases lay between the germline ends. CDR3 length: 14 residues. Germline V gene sequence: CDR1 LNHDA, CDR2 SQIVND (reference sequence). The full variable domain, rest sourced from reference TRBV19 and TRBJ1-1, is DGGITQSPKYLFRKEGQNVTLSCEQNLNHDAMYWYRQDPGQGLRLIYYSQIVNDFQKGDIAEGYSVSREKKESFPLTVTSAQKNPTAFYLCASSRQGSRTEAFFGQGTRLTVV.

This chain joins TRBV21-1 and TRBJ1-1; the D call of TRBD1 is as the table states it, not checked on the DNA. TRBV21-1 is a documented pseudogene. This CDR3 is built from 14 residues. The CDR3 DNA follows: TGTGCCAGCAGCAAAGGGGGCAGGAACACTGAAGCTTTCTTT. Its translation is CASSKGGRNTEAFF.

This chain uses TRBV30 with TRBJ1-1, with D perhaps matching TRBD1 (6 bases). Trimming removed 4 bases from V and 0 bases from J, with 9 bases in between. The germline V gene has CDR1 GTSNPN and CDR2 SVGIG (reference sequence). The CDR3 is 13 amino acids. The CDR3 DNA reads TGTGCCTGGACAGGGGCCTTGAACACTGAAGCTTTCTTT. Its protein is CAWTGALNTEAFF.

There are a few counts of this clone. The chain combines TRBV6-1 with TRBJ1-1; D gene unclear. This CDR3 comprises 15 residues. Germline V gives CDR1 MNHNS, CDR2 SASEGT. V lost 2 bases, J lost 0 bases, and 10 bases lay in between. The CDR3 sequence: CASSEWEYMNTEAFF. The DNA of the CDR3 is TGTGCCAGCAGTGAATGGGAGTATATGAACACTGAAGCTTTCTTT.

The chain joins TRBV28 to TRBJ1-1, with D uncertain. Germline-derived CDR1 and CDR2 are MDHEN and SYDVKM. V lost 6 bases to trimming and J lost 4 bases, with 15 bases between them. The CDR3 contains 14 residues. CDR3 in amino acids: CASRRAATSTEAFF. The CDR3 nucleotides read TGTGCCAGCAGGCGCGCGGCCACCAGCACTGAAGCTTTCTTT.

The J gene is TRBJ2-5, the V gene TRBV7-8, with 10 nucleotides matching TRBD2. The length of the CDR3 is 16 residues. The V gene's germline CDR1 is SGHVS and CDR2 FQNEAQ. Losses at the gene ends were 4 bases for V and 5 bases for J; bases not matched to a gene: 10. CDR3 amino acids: CASSSVGLAGEETQYF. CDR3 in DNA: TGTGCCAGCAGCTCGGTCGGGCTAGCGGGGGAGGAGACCCAGTACTTC. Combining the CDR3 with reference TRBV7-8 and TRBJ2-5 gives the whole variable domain GAGVSQSPRYKVAKRGQDVALRCDPISGHVSLFWYQQALGQGPEFLTYFQNEAQLDKSGLPSDRFFAERPEGSVSTLKIQRTQQEDSAVYLCASSSVGLAGEETQYFGPGTRLLVL.

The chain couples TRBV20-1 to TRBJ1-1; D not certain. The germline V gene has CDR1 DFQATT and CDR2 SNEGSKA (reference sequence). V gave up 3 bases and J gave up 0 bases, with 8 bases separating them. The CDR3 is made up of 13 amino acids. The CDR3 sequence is CSASHGMNTEAFF. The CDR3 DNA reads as TGCAGTGCTAGTCACGGCATGAACACTGAAGCTTTCTTT.

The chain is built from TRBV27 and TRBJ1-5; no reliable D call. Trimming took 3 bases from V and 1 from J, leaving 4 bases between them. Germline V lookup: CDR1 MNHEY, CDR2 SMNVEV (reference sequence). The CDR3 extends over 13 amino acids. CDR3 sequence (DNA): TGTGCCAGCAGTTTTAACAGCAATCAGCCCCAGCATTTT. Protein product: CASSFNSNQPQHF.

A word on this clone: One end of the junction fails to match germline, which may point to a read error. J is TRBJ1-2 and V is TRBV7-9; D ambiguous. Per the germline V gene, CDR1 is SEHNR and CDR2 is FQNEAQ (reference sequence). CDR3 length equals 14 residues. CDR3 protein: CASTLEGAPYGYTF. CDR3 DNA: TGTGCCAGCACCTTAGAGGGCGCGCCGTATGGCTACACCTTC.

The CDR3 reads CASSSQYEQYF. The CDR3 coding sequence is TGTGCCAGCAGCTCCCAATACGAGCAGTACTTC. V and J are TRBV7-2 and TRBJ2-7; D is uncertain. V was cut by 4 bases and J by 4 bases, with 5 bases left in between. Germline lookup yields CDR1 SGHTA and CDR2 FQGNSA. The CDR3 is made up of 11 amino acids. Full variable domain (remainder filled in from reference TRBV7-2 and TRBJ2-7): GAGVSQSPSNKVTEKGKDVELRCDPISGHTALYWYRQSLGQGLEFLIYFQGNSAPDKSGLPSDRFSAERTGGSVSTLTIQRTQQEDSAVYLCASSSQYEQYFGPGTRLTVT.

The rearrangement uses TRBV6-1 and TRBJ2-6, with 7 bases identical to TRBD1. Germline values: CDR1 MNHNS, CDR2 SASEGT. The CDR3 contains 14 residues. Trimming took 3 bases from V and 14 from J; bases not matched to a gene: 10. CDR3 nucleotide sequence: TGTGCCAGCAGTGACGGGGACAGTTCTAATTTCCTGACTTTC. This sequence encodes CASSDGDSSNFLTF.

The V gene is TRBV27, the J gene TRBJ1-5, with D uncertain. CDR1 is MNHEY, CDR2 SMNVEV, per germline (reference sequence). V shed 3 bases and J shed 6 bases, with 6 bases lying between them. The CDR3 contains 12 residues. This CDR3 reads CASSFTGQPQHF. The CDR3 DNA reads TGTGCCAGCAGTTTTACGGGTCAGCCCCAGCATTTT.